A selection of T cell receptor beta chains follows, all from one sample in a study of beta chain features in type 1 diabetes. TCRdb keeps only in-frame clones here, not all; method: immunoSEQ multiplex PCR. This sample carries about 400,000 clones, about 12% of them seen once, and the ten largest clones take more than 0.015%. The sequencing input was naive CD4+ T cells from blood. The receptors were sampled from a man between 18 and 35 years old in good health. The CDR3 runs from the conserved cysteine through the conserved F or W. A D gene is named only where the DNA matches it firmly. Expanded clones are given a class, and other clones once, few, many or no size at all.

size,V,J,D,DNA,CDR3
few,TRBV11-2,TRBJ2-5,.,TGTGCCAGCAGCTTAGACCCCTCTACCACCACCCAGTACTTC,CASSLDPSTTTQYF
few,TRBV2,TRBJ1-2,.,TGTGCCAGCAGTGAACAGTATGGCTACACCTTC,CASSEQYGYTF
few,TRBV7-8,TRBJ2-5,TRBD2,TGTGCCAGCAGGGGGGAGGGGGAGACCCAGTACTTC,CASRGEGETQYF
.,TRBV18,TRBJ1-2,TRBD1,TGTGCCAGCTCACCTCTGGACAGGGGGCTGCTTGGCTACACCTTC,CASSPLDRGLLGYTF
.,TRBV20-1,TRBJ2-7,TRBD1,TGCAGTGTTATAGGGACAGTCGAGCAGTACTTC,CSVIGTVEQYF
few,TRBV4-3,TRBJ1-3,TRBD1,TGCGCCAGCAGCCAAGATCTCACAGGGGTTTGGAACACCATATATTTT,CASSQDLTGVWNTIYF
.,TRBV30,TRBJ1-2,TRBD1,TGTGCCTGGAGGGTTTCTCGGGACAGTAACTATGGCTACACCTTC,CAWRVSRDSNYGYTF
.,TRBV29-1,TRBJ1-4,.,TGCAGCGTCACGGACACCGCAACTAATGAAAAACTGTTTTTT,CSVTDTATNEKLFF
.,TRBV30,TRBJ1-6,.,TGTGCCTACAAGACTCTTATCGTTTCCCCCCTCCACTTT,CAYKTLIVSPLHF
few,TRBV29-1,TRBJ1-1,.,TGCAGCGTTGCGGAAGGGGCGAGAACTGAAGCTTTCTTT,CSVAEGARTEAFF
many,TRBV4-3,TRBJ2-3,.,TGCGCCAGCAGCCCATCGGGAGCCACCTCCCATACGCAGTATTTT,CASSPSGATSHTQYF
few,TRBV7-2,TRBJ1-5,TRBD1,TGTGCCAGCAGCGTTTCCGGGACAGGGGGCGATCGAGGTCAGCCCCAGCATTTT,CASSVSGTGGDRGQPQHF
.,TRBV19,TRBJ2-7,.,TGTGCCAGTAGTTACGACCGCGGGTTCCTTTACGAGCAGTACTTC,CASSYDRGFLYEQYF
few,TRBV2,TRBJ2-3,.,TGTGCCAGCAGTGCTGTGGCTAGCACAGATACGCAGTATTTT,CASSAVASTDTQYF
few,TRBV4-1,TRBJ2-1,TRBD2,TGCGCCAGCAGCCGCTCACTAGCGGGAGGTTACAATGAGCAGTTCTTC,CASSRSLAGGYNEQFF
.,TRBV5-1,TRBJ2-3,TRBD1,TGCGCCAGCAGTTCCGCGACCGGGACAGGACCTACTAGCACAGATACGCAGTATTTT,CASSSATGTGPTSTDTQYF
.,TRBV30,TRBJ2-7,TRBD2,TGTGCCTGGAGTCCTAGACTAGCGGGAGTTGGGGAGCAGTACTTC,CAWSPRLAGVGEQYF
few,TRBV30,TRBJ2-3,.,TGTGCCTGGAGCTCCGGTAGCACAGATACGCAGTATTTT,CAWSSGSTDTQYF
.,TRBV11-2,TRBJ2-5,TRBD2,TGTGCCAGCAGCCTGGGGGGGATAGAGACCCAGTACTTC,CASSLGGIETQYF
few,TRBV30,TRBJ1-1,.,TGTGCCTGGAGCCCCCACGGGTACACTGAAGCTTTCTTT,CAWSPHGYTEAFF
.,TRBV27,TRBJ2-7,TRBD2,TGTGCCAGCAGTTTGCGGGAGGGCCTTCACGAGCAGTACTTC,CASSLREGLHEQYF
.,TRBV15,TRBJ2-3,TRBD2,TGTGCCACCAGCAGAGATGGACTAGCGGGCACAGATACGCAGTATTTT,CATSRDGLAGTDTQYF
.,TRBV19,TRBJ1-1,.,TGTGCCAGTAGTGATCGGGGATCGAACACTGAAGCTTTCTTT,CASSDRGSNTEAFF
few,TRBV28,TRBJ1-3,.,TGTGCCAGCATACACGCAAACTCTGGAAACACCATATATTTT,CASIHANSGNTIYF
few,TRBV7-9,TRBJ1-2,.,TGTGCCAGCAGCTTTGAGGGCAGTAACTATGGCTACACCTTC,CASSFEGSNYGYTF
.,TRBV6-5,TRBJ1-2,.,TGTGCCAGCAGTCCGGACACACACGGCTACACCTTC,CASSPDTHGYTF
few,TRBV4-3,TRBJ2-2,TRBD2,TGCGCCAGCAGCCAACTGGCAACTAGCGGGGGCACCGGGGAGCTGTTTTTT,CASSQLATSGGTGELFF
.,TRBV9,TRBJ2-3,TRBD2,TGTGCCAGCAGCGTCCTTAGCGGGACTAGCACAGATACGCAGTATTTT,CASSVLSGTSTDTQYF
.,TRBV27,TRBJ2-7,TRBD1,TGTGCCACAACAACCGGGACAGGGACATACGAGCAGTACTTC,CATTTGTGTYEQYF
.,TRBV4-3,TRBJ2-7,.,TGCGCCAGCAGCCAAGGGAGGGGAACAGCAGCCTACGAGCAGTACTTC,CASSQGRGTAAYEQYF
.,TRBV5-1,TRBJ2-2,TRBD1,TGCGCCAGCAGCTTTGACCCGGGACAGGGAGAAACCGGGGAGCTGTTTTTT,CASSFDPGQGETGELFF
few,TRBV6-1,TRBJ2-3,.,TGTGCCAGCAGTGAACGTCGAACTAGCACAGATACGCAGTATTTT,CASSERRTSTDTQYF
.,TRBV18,TRBJ2-5,TRBD1,TGTGCCAGCTCACCAAGGACAGGGGAAGAGACCCAGTACTTC,CASSPRTGEETQYF
few,TRBV18,TRBJ2-3,.,TGTGCCAGCTCACCCGAGAGTTCTGATACGCAGTATTTT,CASSPESSDTQYF
few,TRBV7-2,TRBJ2-1,TRBD2,TGTGCCAGCAGCCCGGGACTAGTATACAATGAGCAGTTCTTC,CASSPGLVYNEQFF
few,TRBV9,TRBJ1-5,TRBD1,TGTGCCAGCAGCGCCAGGGGGGTTCAGCCCCAGCATTTT,CASSARGVQPQHF
.,TRBV15,TRBJ2-2,.,TGTGCCACCAGCAGAGAGCGGCTGTCTAGCGTGCCCACCGGGGAGCTGTTTTTT,CATSRERLSSVPTGELFF